Below are 30 T cell receptor beta chains sequenced from a single sample in a study of blood T cell repertoires in COVID-19. Assay used: immunoSEQ multiplex PCR; TCRdb lists only in-frame clones, some missing. This repertoire shows 75,000 to 95,000 clones, roughly 80% found once; its top ten account for around 12%. Material for sequencing was peripheral blood. The origin of the receptors is a woman between 40 and 55 years old with active or convalescent COVID-19.

The chain uses TRBV4-1 and TRBJ1-2, with 9 positions matching TRBD1. Germline V gives CDR1 MGHRA, CDR2 YSYEKL. V shed 2 bases, J shed 6 bases, and the junction held 7 bases outside the gene matches. This CDR3 is built from 15 residues. CDR3 protein: CASSQKQGAIDGYTF. Here the CDR3 DNA reads TGCGCCAGCAGCCAAAAACAGGGGGCGATTGATGGCTACACCTTC.

The chain couples TRBV4-3 to TRBJ2-5; no clear D gene. Trimming shortened V by 0 bases and J by 5 bases, and 7 bases separated the two germline ends. The CDR3 extends over 13 amino acids. Germline V lookup: CDR1 LGHNA, CDR2 YSLEER. CDR3: CASSQDRSETQYF. In DNA form, the CDR3 reads TGCGCCAGCAGCCAAGATCGCAGTGAGACCCAGTACTTC.

CDR3 residues: CASSLVGQGAGYEQYF. The CDR3 DNA reads as TGTGCCAGCAGCTTGGTGGGACAGGGGGCGGGCTACGAGCAGTACTTC. The chain couples TRBV5-4 to TRBJ2-7; 12 positions match TRBD1. The CDR3 is 16 residues long. The V gene end was trimmed by 0 bases and the J gene end by 3 bases; junction bases not matched to a gene: 4. Germline-derived CDR1 and CDR2 are SGHNT and YYREEE (reference sequence).

The rearrangement uses TRBV12-5 and TRBJ1-5, with 7 bases matching TRBD1. V trimming: 1 base; J trimming: 7 bases; junction bases outside the gene matches: 19. The CDR3 has 19 amino acids. Germline CDR1 and CDR2: LGHNT and FRNRAP. This CDR3 is CASGLESWGLGQEDQPQHF. In nucleotides, the CDR3 is TGTGCTAGTGGTTTGGAGAGCTGGGGACTAGGACAGGAAGACCAGCCCCAGCATTTT.

This chain connects TRBV11-2 to TRBJ2-5; no firm D call. From germline, CDR1 is SGHAT and CDR2 FQNNGV. V was cut by 0 bases and J by 1 base, with 9 bases left in between. The CDR3 has 15 amino acids. The CDR3 loop reads CASSLEVSRQETQYF. The CDR3 coding sequence is TGTGCCAGCAGCTTAGAGGTCAGTCGCCAAGAGACCCAGTACTTC. Complete variable domain (other parts from reference TRBV11-2 and TRBJ2-5): EAGVAQSPRYKIIEKRQSVAFWCNPISGHATLYWYQQILGQGPKLLIQFQNNGVVDDSQLPKDRFSAERLKGVDSTLKIQPAKLEDSAVYLCASSLEVSRQETQYFGPGTRLLVL.

Only a few counts were recorded for this clone. This rearrangement joins TRBV3-1 (or the pseudogene TRBV3-2) to TRBJ2-7, with TRBD2 identical over 9 bases. In germline, CDR1 is LGHDT, CDR2 YNNKEL (reference sequence). Losses at the gene ends were 1 base for V and 9 bases for J; bases not matched to a gene: 10. This CDR3 spans 15 amino acids. In DNA form, the CDR3 reads TGTGCCAGCAGCCAAGTCGGCGGGAGGGGCGTGTGGCAGTACTTC. Its translation is CASSQVGGRGVWQYF.

The rearrangement links TRBV4-3 to TRBJ1-4; 10 bases are shared with TRBD1. The V segment lost 4 bases and the J segment 0 bases; nucleotides outside the gene matches: 11. Per the germline V gene, CDR1 is LGHNA and CDR2 is YSLEER. The CDR3 totals 19 residues. The CDR3 DNA reads TGCGCCAGCAGCCCAAGGTGGGACAGGGGCCTAGCAACTAATGAAAAACTGTTTTTT. Residues: CASSPRWDRGLATNEKLFF.

This clone has just a few counts. V is TRBV9 and J is TRBJ2-7, with 8 positions matching TRBD1. Germline loops: CDR1 SGDLS, CDR2 YYNGEE. CDR3 length: 12 residues. The V and J ends lost 10 bases and 2 bases, in that order; junction bases with no gene match: 5. The CDR3 loop reads CASDRDTYEQYF. The CDR3 bases are TGTGCCTCGGACAGGGATACCTACGAGCAGTACTTC.

The count of this clone is one. The chain combines TRBV24-1 with TRBJ2-5; D remains ambiguous. V lost 0 bases and J 5 bases, leaving 3 bases between the germline ends. Germline V gene sequence: CDR1 KGHDR, CDR2 SFDVKD. The CDR3 has 12 amino acids. The CDR3: CATSDLAETQYF. In DNA, the CDR3 is TGTGCCACCAGTGATTTGGCGGAGACCCAGTACTTC.

The V call is TRBV14, the J call TRBJ2-2, with 10 bases identical to TRBD1. The CDR3 length is 16 residues. Per the germline V gene, CDR1 is SGHDN and CDR2 is FVKESK. Trimming cost V 4 bases and J 5 bases; bases outside gene matches: 7. The DNA for the CDR3 is TGTGCCAGCAGCCCCCGACAGGGGGCGTCTACCGGGGAGCTGTTTTTT. Its translation is CASSPRQGASTGELFF. The variable domain in full, completed from reference TRBV14 and TRBJ2-2, reads EAGVTQFPSHSVIEKGQTVTLRCDPISGHDNLYWYRRVMGKEIKFLLHFVKESKQDESGMPNNRFLAERTGGTYSTLKVQPAELEDSGVYFCASSPRQGASTGELFFGEGSRLTVL.

The rearrangement uses TRBV29-1 and TRBJ2-3; D may be TRBD2 (5 bases). This CDR3 spans 13 amino acids. Germline values: CDR1 SQVTM, CDR2 ANQGSEA. V was trimmed by 7 bases and J by 0 bases, leaving 11 bases between them. CDR3 bases: TGCAGCGGGGGTGGCGGGAGCACAGATACGCAGTATTTT. Protein product: CSGGGGSTDTQYF.

V gene TRBV4-3 combines with J gene TRBJ2-3; TRBD2 agrees at 7 bases. Germline loops: CDR1 LGHNA, CDR2 YSLEER. The V and J ends lost 1 base and 6 bases, in that order; junction bases with no gene match: 10. The CDR3 has 16 amino acids. The CDR3 region has the DNA TGCGCCAGCAGCCAAGGCCCTTGGGGGGGTGGGGATACGCAGTATTTT. Its protein product is CASSQGPWGGGDTQYF.

The chain links TRBV7-2 to TRBJ2-5, with TRBD2 as a possible D gene (7 bases). With 5 bases removed from V and 1 base from J, the gap between germline ends came to 17 bases. In germline, CDR1 is SGHTA, CDR2 FQGNSA. The CDR3 contains 16 residues. The CDR3: CASSQRGGDRQETQYF. CDR3 sequence (DNA): TGTGCCAGCAGCCAGCGAGGGGGGGACCGCCAAGAGACCCAGTACTTC.

The chain has TRBV28 and TRBJ2-7; 8 nucleotides agree with TRBD1. CDR3 length: 12 amino acids. Germline lookup yields CDR1 MDHEN and CDR2 SYDVKM. The junction had 4 bases not matched to a gene; V was cut back by 5 bases and J by 7 bases. CDR3 sequence: CASSRQGMEQYF. CDR3 in DNA: TGTGCCAGCAGTAGACAGGGGATGGAGCAGTACTTC.

A word on this clone: The junction differs from germline at one of its ends, possibly a read error. Other DNA sequences within the sample encode an identical CDR3. This rearrangement joins TRBV10-3 to TRBJ2-2, with a tentative D call TRBD1 (6 bases). The CDR3 extends over 13 amino acids. Germline V gene sequence: CDR1 ENHRY, CDR2 SYGVKD. CDR3 loop: CATGQTNTGELFF. CDR3 sequence (DNA): TGTGCCACCGGACAGACGAACACCGGAGAGCTGTTTTTT.

This rearrangement joins TRBV9 to TRBJ1-4, with D possibly TRBD1 on 5 matching bases. V was pared by 5 bases and J by 3 bases, with 14 bases between. Germline CDR1 reads SGDLS; CDR2 reads YYNGEE. This CDR3 is 15 amino acids long. CDR3 region: CASSALGAANEKLFF. CDR3 DNA sequence: TGTGCCAGCAGTGCATTAGGGGCGGCTAATGAAAAACTGTTTTTT.

This rearrangement joins TRBV3-1 (or the pseudogene TRBV3-2) to TRBJ2-7, with 10 bases identical to TRBD2. V was pared by 0 bases and J by 0 bases, with 8 bases of the junction left unmatched. The CDR3 has 18 amino acids. CDR1 is LGHDT and CDR2 is YNNKEL in the germline V gene (reference sequence). The CDR3 spells CASSQDIGLAAFSYEQYF. The CDR3 DNA is TGTGCCAGCAGCCAAGATATTGGACTAGCGGCCTTCTCCTACGAGCAGTACTTC.

The chain is built from TRBV18 and TRBJ2-5; D remains unclear. This CDR3 is 14 amino acids long. Germline values: CDR1 KGHSH, CDR2 LQKENI. The V end was cut by 2 bases, the J end by 4 bases, with 11 bases between. CDR3: CASSPDLVGETQYF. Written as DNA, the CDR3 is TGTGCCAGCTCACCAGACCTAGTAGGAGAGACCCAGTACTTC.

The rearrangement uses TRBV24-1 and TRBJ2-3, with 8 positions matching TRBD2. Germline trimming cut 3 bases from V and 13 bases from J; bases unmatched to any gene: 17. Germline lookup yields CDR1 KGHDR and CDR2 SFDVKD. The CDR3 totals 16 residues. CDR3 sequence: CATSDPSAGGELKKYF. As DNA, the CDR3 is TGTGCCACCAGTGATCCCTCCGCGGGAGGCGAACTAAAGAAGTATTTT.

The chain uses TRBV9 and TRBJ2-3, with TRBD2 as a possible D gene (5 bases). The CDR3 is made up of 12 amino acids. The V end was cut by 5 bases, the J end by 7 bases, with 11 bases between. Germline values: CDR1 SGDLS, CDR2 YYNGEE. CDR3 in DNA: TGTGCCAGCAGAGGGAGCTCGTATACGCAGTATTTT. Protein: CASRGSSYTQYF.

J is TRBJ2-5 and V is TRBV10-3, with a weak D call TRBD1 (5 bases). Germline CDR1 is ENHRY and CDR2 is SYGVKD. V gave up 3 bases and J gave up 5 bases, with 13 bases separating them. The CDR3 consists of 14 residues. CDR3 bases: TGTGCCATCAGTGATTCGCAGGGTGCGGAGACCCAGTACTTC. Protein sequence: CAISDSQGAETQYF.

The chain recombines TRBV11-2 with TRBJ2-1; 12 nucleotides match TRBD2. J gave up 5 bases and V 5 bases, and 16 bases lay outside the gene matches. CDR3 length equals 19 residues. Germline values: CDR1 SGHAT, CDR2 FQNNGV. CDR3 DNA sequence: TGTGCCAGCAGCCCGCGTCTAGCGGGGGGGCCCCCCCGGAACAATGAGCAGTTCTTC. Protein: CASSPRLAGGPPRNNEQFF.

The chain is built from TRBV15 and TRBJ2-5, with D perhaps TRBD1 (6 bases). The CDR3 totals 16 residues. Trimming shortened V by 0 bases and J by 2 bases, and 13 bases separated the two germline ends. Germline V gene sequence: CDR1 LNHNV, CDR2 YYDKDF (reference sequence). CDR3 amino acids: CATSRDDQDRQETQYF. The CDR3 DNA is TGTGCCACCAGCAGAGATGATCAGGACAGACAAGAGACCCAGTACTTC.

This chain joins TRBV2 and TRBJ1-5; D is unresolved. Trimming removed 5 bases from V and 0 bases from J, with 8 bases in between. The CDR3 loop spans 14 amino acids. Germline V lookup: CDR1 SNHLY, CDR2 FYNNEI. CDR3 sequence reads: CASSLQNSNQPQHF. The DNA for the CDR3 is TGTGCCAGCAGTTTACAGAATAGCAATCAGCCCCAGCATTTT.

This clone has a single count. The V gene is TRBV27, the J gene TRBJ1-4; no clear D gene. Trimming cost V 0 bases and J 8 bases, with 10 bases left between them. In germline, CDR1 is MNHEY, CDR2 SMNVEV (reference sequence). The CDR3 extends over 14 amino acids. CDR3 protein: CASSLSPSGEKLFF. For the CDR3, the DNA is TGTGCCAGCAGTTTATCCCCCTCGGGAGAAAAACTGTTTTTT.

The chain has TRBV5-4 and TRBJ2-7, with D possibly TRBD1 on 6 matching bases. The CDR3 is made up of 15 amino acids. V was cut by 2 bases and J by 0 bases, with 12 bases left in between. CDR1 SGHNT and CDR2 YYREEE come from the germline V gene (reference sequence). The CDR3 region is CASSLTGQSSYEQYF. CDR3 DNA sequence: TGTGCCAGCAGCTTAACAGGGCAAAGCTCCTACGAGCAGTACTTC. Full variable domain (missing parts from reference TRBV5-4 and TRBJ2-7): ETGVTQSPTHLIKTRGQQVTLRCSSQSGHNTVSWYQQALGQGPQFIFQYYREEENGRGNFPPRFSGLQFPNYSSELNVNALELDDSALYLCASSLTGQSSYEQYFGPGTRLTVT.

This clone was counted only a few times. The CDR3 sequence is CASSPDRGRKEKLFF. The CDR3 DNA is TGTGCCAGCAGCCCCGACAGGGGGAGGAAAGAAAAACTGTTTTTT. The rearrangement uses TRBV7-2 and TRBJ1-4; 9 bases are shared with TRBD1. The CDR3 sequence is 15 residues long. Germline trimming cut 5 bases from V and 8 bases from J; bases unmatched to any gene: 9. Germline-derived CDR1 and CDR2 are SGHTA and FQGNSA.

In its sample, this clone was seen once. The genes are TRBV10-3 and TRBJ1-6; D may be TRBD1 (6 bases). Germline V gives CDR1 ENHRY, CDR2 SYGVKD. This CDR3 is built from 13 residues. V was clipped by 6 bases and J by 8 bases, with 11 bases between them. Written as DNA, the CDR3 is TGTGCCATCAGGAGACAGGACGATTCACCCCTCCACTTT. Protein: CAIRRQDDSPLHF.

This chain connects TRBV24-1 to TRBJ2-3; no clear D. Germline V gene sequence: CDR1 KGHDR, CDR2 SFDVKD. The V end lost 0 bases, the J end lost 4 bases, and 7 bases lay between the germline ends. The CDR3 runs 14 residues. The CDR3 protein is CATSDLLFADTQYF. The CDR3 DNA follows: TGTGCCACCAGTGATTTGCTATTCGCAGATACGCAGTATTTT.

The chain is built from TRBV7-2 and TRBJ1-5; TRBD1 might be the D (6 bases). CDR1 SGHTA and CDR2 FQGNSA come from the germline V gene. V was cut by 5 bases and J by 7 bases, with 18 bases left in between. The length of the CDR3 is 15 residues. CDR3 nucleotide sequence: TGTGCCAGCAGCGGAGAGGGGGGGATAAGGCAGCCCCAGCATTTT. The encoded protein is CASSGEGGIRQPQHF. The full variable domain, completed using reference TRBV7-2 and TRBJ1-5, is GAGVSQSPSNKVTEKGKDVELRCDPISGHTALYWYRQSLGQGLEFLIYFQGNSAPDKSGLPSDRFSAERTGGSVSTLTIQRTQQEDSAVYLCASSGEGGIRQPQHFGDGTRLSIL.